Described below is a single T cell receptor (beta chain) sequence and its context. What it recognizes is unknown. Constant-region reverse primers amplified full-length variable regions, followed by semi-nested Nested Universal Primer A PCR. In TCRdb, the 5' RACE reads were re-called with MiXCR into one record per CDR3 protein. The top ten clones hold about 3% of a sample with approximately 53,000 distinct CDR3 sequences, about 28% of them seen once. V was pared by 1 base and J by 5 bases, with 8 bases between. Germline V CDR1 and CDR2: MNHNS, SASEGT. This CDR3 spans 13 amino acids. Study-wide points: Greatest tumor Treg TCR overlap was with tumor naive CD4+ cells.

Memory CD4+ T cells were sorted as CD4+CD45RO+CD25- cells. The genes are TRBV6-1 and TRBJ1-1; no clear D gene. The sample taken for sequencing was tumor-infiltrating memory CD4+ T cells sorted from the breast tumor. As for subset: memory CD4+ T cells, CD4+CD45RO+CD25-. The receptor's source is a female donor with breast cancer. CDR3 in amino acids: CASSEERLTEAFF. CDR3 in DNA: TGTGCCAGCAGTGAAGAGAGGTTAACTGAAGCTTTCTTT.